This T cell receptor beta chain originates from a study of blood T cells in healthy people across ages. The germline gives CDR1 SGHKS, CDR2 YYEKEE (reference sequence). CDR3 length: 17 amino acids. Trimming cost V 2 bases and J 3 bases; bases outside gene matches: 10. The table lists this clonotype with a few counts. It was with a sample-barcoded 5' primer and a J-beta primer mix that a second PCR of roughly 6 to 12 cycles was run. From the 5' RACE reads, TCRdb called clonotypes with MiXCR, one entry per CDR3 protein. The sample shows 700,000 to 900,000 distinct CDR3 sequences, 25% to 30% of them seen only once. The sample was also linked to a second study, of T cells of mothers and their children.

The material sequenced was blood. The chain joins TRBV5-5 to TRBJ2-1; 8 bases align to TRBD1. The source of this sequence is a boy aged 10-17 years in good health. Written as DNA, the CDR3 is TGTGCCAGCAGCTTTCGGTCCGGACAGGGAATCTACAATGAGCAGTTCTTC. Translating it yields CASSFRSGQGIYNEQFF.